These 19 T cell receptor beta chains originate from one sample sequenced in a study of shared clonotypes between healthy human individuals. Method: immunoSEQ multiplex PCR; TCRdb's copy keeps in-frame clones and lacks some. The profile covers hundreds of thousands of clones, with around 77% appearing a single time and around 11% taken by the ten largest. The source material was PBMCs. These receptors were collected from a woman aged 40 to 50 in good health. Some clones in this sample may be carry-over from other donors' samples.

The genes are TRBV27 and TRBJ2-5; the D gene could be TRBD1 or TRBD2 (5 bases each). Germline V gene sequence: CDR1 MNHEY, CDR2 SMNVEV (reference sequence). Between the trimmed V and J ends, which lost 6 bases and 7 bases, there was a span of 21 bases. This CDR3 comprises 15 residues. DNA for the CDR3: TGTGCCAGCAGCACCGGGACCACCACCGCAGGGACCCAGTACTTC. This gives the protein CASSTGTTTAGTQYF.

This clone came up a few times. This chain connects TRBV6-5 to TRBJ2-2; TRBD1 matches 7 bases. The V and J ends lost 7 bases and 4 bases, in that order; junction bases with no gene match: 9. CDR3 size: 15 residues. From germline, CDR1 is MNHEY and CDR2 SVGAGI. The CDR3 bases are TGTGCCAGCAAAAACAGGGGATTGGGCACCGGGGAGCTGTTTTTT. Protein: CASKNRGLGTGELFF.

This clone was counted ten times or more. The chain is built from TRBV18 and TRBJ2-7; the match to TRBD1 covers 7 bases. The junction had 8 bases not matched to a gene; V was cut back by 2 bases and J by 7 bases. This CDR3 comprises 14 residues. The germline V gene has CDR1 KGHSH and CDR2 LQKENI. The DNA of the CDR3 is TGTGCCAGCTCACCATGGGACAGTGTGTCGGAGCAGTACTTC. Its translation: CASSPWDSVSEQYF. Looking up the rest from reference TRBV18 and TRBJ2-7 gives the full variable domain: NAGVMQNPRHLVRRRGQEARLRCSPMKGHSHVYWYRQLPEEGLKFMVYLQKENIIDESGMPKERFSAEFPKEGPSILRIQQVVRGDSAAYFCASSPWDSVSEQYFGPGTRLTVT.

The chain recombines TRBV4-1 with TRBJ2-5; tentative D call: TRBD1 (6 bases). CDR3 length: 14 residues. Germline CDR1 reads MGHRA; CDR2 reads YSYEKL. Trimming removed 5 bases from V and 1 base from J, with 11 bases in between. In nucleotides, the CDR3 is TGCGCCAGCAGCAACCGGGACACCCAAGAGACCCAGTACTTC. Its protein is CASSNRDTQETQYF.

A few counts support this clone. The sample contains more than one DNA sequence encoding this CDR3. The rearrangement links TRBV19 to TRBJ2-2; D might be TRBD1 (5 bases). V lost 1 base to trimming and J lost 3 bases, with 9 bases between them. The CDR3 has 15 residues. Germline V CDR1 and CDR2: LNHDA, SQIVND (reference sequence). The CDR3 nucleotides are TGTGCCAGTAGTATAGGTGGGGCTTACACCGGGGAGCTGTTTTTT. Its protein is CASSIGGAYTGELFF. The full variable domain, completed using reference TRBV19 and TRBJ2-2, is DGGITQSPKYLFRKEGQNVTLSCEQNLNHDAMYWYRQDPGQGLRLIYYSQIVNDFQKGDIAEGYSVSREKKESFPLTVTSAQKNPTAFYLCASSIGGAYTGELFFGEGSRLTVL.

The gene calls are TRBV5-1 and TRBJ2-5; tentatively, D is TRBD1 (5 bases). This CDR3 has 12 amino acids. Between the trimmed V and J ends, which lost 8 bases and 2 bases, there was a span of 10 bases. Germline V lookup: CDR1 SGHRS, CDR2 YFSETQ. CDR3 coding DNA: TGCGCCAGAGCGACAGATCAAGAGACCCAGTACTTC. This codes for CARATDQETQYF.

This clone was found once. The chain uses TRBV19 and TRBJ2-2; D is unclear. The germline V gene has CDR1 LNHDA and CDR2 SQIVND (reference sequence). The CDR3 runs to 16 residues. V lost 3 bases to trimming and J lost 2 bases, with 13 bases between them. CDR3 bases: TGTGCCAGTAGTATTTCCGCCAGGATCAACACCGGGGAGCTGTTTTTT. It is translated as CASSISARINTGELFF.

The V gene is TRBV11-3, the J gene TRBJ2-3; D is unclear. Germline lookup yields CDR1 SGHNT and CDR2 YENEEA. The CDR3 extends over 14 amino acids. Trimming took off 3 bases at V and 0 bases at J, with 7 bases between the two ends. CDR3 in DNA: TGTGCCAGCAGCTTGGGTGTAAGCACAGATACGCAGTATTTT. Amino acid sequence: CASSLGVSTDTQYF. The whole variable domain, filled in from reference TRBV11-3 and TRBJ2-3, reads EAGVVQSPRYKIIEKKQPVAFWCNPISGHNTLYWYLQNLGQGPELLIRYENEEAVDDSQLPKDRFSAERLKGVDSTLKIQPAELGDSAVYLCASSLGVSTDTQYFGPGTRLTVL.

Remarks on this clone: Within the sample, other DNA sequences also encode this same CDR3. The V call is TRBV27, the J call TRBJ2-5, with 11 bases that match TRBD1. J lost 4 bases, V lost 6 bases, and 10 bases had no gene match. Per the germline V gene, CDR1 is MNHEY and CDR2 is SMNVEV (reference sequence). The CDR3 sequence is 16 residues long. CDR3 nucleotide sequence: TGTGCCAGCAGCCCTAGGGGACAGGGGGGGGGAGAGACCCAGTACTTC. Encoded protein: CASSPRGQGGGETQYF.

Worth noting for this clone: Sequence at one end of the junction differs from germline and may be a read error. Other DNA sequences in the sample encode the same CDR3. The chain employs TRBV27 and TRBJ2-7; possibly TRBD2 for D (5 bases). This CDR3 contains 14 residues. CDR1 and CDR2 (germline): MNHEY, SMNVEV (reference sequence). CDR3: CASSFGRGRYEQYF. CDR3 coding DNA: TGTGCCAGCAGTTTTGGCCGCGGGCGCTACGAGCAGTATTTC.

The chain employs TRBV4-1 and TRBJ2-5; D might be TRBD1 or TRBD2, each matching 5 bases. CDR3 length: 13 amino acids. In germline, CDR1 is MGHRA, CDR2 YSYEKL. Trimming stripped 4 bases from V and 1 base from J, with 7 bases between. The CDR3 protein is CASSRGVQETQYF. The CDR3 DNA sequence: TGCGCCAGCAGCCGAGGGGTCCAAGAGACCCAGTACTTC.

As to this clone: A much larger clone sits a single nucleotide away, making a read error possible. The limits of the CDR3 on the DNA are not certain, so only TCRdb's listed CDR3 is given. The same CDR3 is also encoded by other DNA sequences in this sample. This chain joins TRBV2 and TRBJ1-1; whether TRBD1, the table's D call, matches the DNA was not checked. The CDR3 length equals 15 residues, ends included. Looked up from germline, CDR1 is SNHLY and CDR2 is FYNNEI. This chain's CDR3 is CASSVTVGGGTEAFF.

For this clone: The same CDR3 can be traced to other DNA sequences in this sample. This chain uses TRBV21-1 with TRBJ2-7; TRBD1 was called by the table and not checked on the DNA. TRBV21-1 is a documented pseudogene. The CDR3 is made up of 17 amino acids. The CDR3 DNA follows: TGTGCCAGCAGTACCCAAAAACTTGGACAGGTTTACTACGAGCAGTACTTC. Translated, it gives CASSTQKLGQVYYEQYF.

V gene TRBV5-1 combines with J gene TRBJ1-2; D remains ambiguous. Trimming stripped 0 bases from V and 4 bases from J, with 10 bases between. Germline V gene data show CDR1 as SGHRS and CDR2 as YFSETQ. The CDR3 consists of 14 residues. The CDR3 is CASSLAGGPYGYTF. In nucleotides, the CDR3 is TGCGCCAGCAGCTTGGCCGGCGGGCCCTATGGCTACACCTTC.

The chain employs TRBV15 and TRBJ1-2; D is perhaps TRBD1 (5 bases). V lost 2 bases and J 4 bases, leaving 14 bases between the germline ends. Germline-derived CDR1 and CDR2 are LNHNV and YYDKDF (reference sequence). This CDR3 has 15 amino acids. The CDR3 spells CATSRRPPTAYGYTF. CDR3 DNA: TGTGCCACCAGCAGACGACCTCCGACAGCCTATGGCTACACCTTC.

Only a few counts were recorded for this clone. This chain uses TRBV6-5 with TRBJ1-5; no clear D. There are 14 residues in the CDR3. Germline CDR1 MNHEY, CDR2 SVGAGI. The V and J ends lost 0 bases and 2 bases respectively, with 5 bases between them. CDR3 nucleotide sequence: TGTGCCAGCAGTTACTCGCAGGGCAATCAGCCCCAGCATTTT. As protein: CASSYSQGNQPQHF.

On this clone: Since a far larger clone is one base different, this is likely a read error. The missing conserved phenylalanine or tryptophan at the end of this CDR3 makes a read error likely. The J gene is TRBJ2-2, the V gene TRBV2, with D unresolved. The CDR3 sequence is 14 residues long. Germline V gives CDR1 SNHLY, CDR2 FYNNEI. V lost 8 bases and J 3 bases, leaving 13 bases between the germline ends. CDR3: CASFLSRDTGELFV. The CDR3 nucleotides are TGTGCCAGCTTCTTGTCCCGGGACACCGGGGAGCTGTTTGTT.

The CDR3 spells CATQAGYSSYNEQFF. The CDR3 DNA follows: TGTGCCACCCAGGCAGGGTATAGCTCCTACAATGAGCAGTTCTTC. The J gene is TRBJ2-1, the V gene TRBV25-1; D is possibly TRBD1 (5 bases). CDR1 and CDR2 (germline): MGHDK, SYGVNS. V was shortened by 10 bases and J by 0 bases, with 16 bases between the two germline ends. The CDR3 is 15 residues long.

Turning to this clone: This may be a read error: a much more frequent sequence differs by one nucleotide. The CDR3 sequence is CASSVDRANTEAFF. The DNA for the CDR3 is TGTGCCAGCAGCGTAGACAGGGCGAACACTGAAGCTTTCTTT. V is TRBV2 and J is TRBJ1-1; 7 nucleotides match TRBD1. The CDR3 runs to 14 residues. The V and J ends lost 6 bases and 1 base, in that order; junction bases with no gene match: 5. Germline loops: CDR1 SNHLY, CDR2 FYNNEI.